The 13 T cell receptor beta chains below were found in one sample sequenced in a study of shared clonotypes between healthy human individuals. Method: immunoSEQ multiplex PCR; TCRdb's copy keeps in-frame clones and lacks some. The sample includes about 490,000 clones, around 85% seen only once; the top ten take 12%. The specimen was PBMCs. These receptors were taken from a woman in her 40s in good health. Some clones in this sample may be carry-over from other donors' samples.

The genes are TRBV7-2 and TRBJ2-7; 7 bases are a match to TRBD2. The V gene's germline CDR1 is SGHTA and CDR2 FQGNSA. The junction had 8 bases not matched to a gene; V was cut back by 3 bases and J by 6 bases. CDR3 length equals 14 residues. CDR3 in amino acids: CASSLRAGALEQYF. In DNA, the CDR3 is TGTGCCAGCAGCTTGAGGGCGGGAGCTCTCGAGCAGTACTTC. Complete variable domain (other parts from reference TRBV7-2 and TRBJ2-7): GAGVSQSPSNKVTEKGKDVELRCDPISGHTALYWYRQSLGQGLEFLIYFQGNSAPDKSGLPSDRFSAERTGGSVSTLTIQRTQQEDSAVYLCASSLRAGALEQYFGPGTRLTVT.

This rearrangement joins TRBV9 to TRBJ2-2; D remains unclear. CDR3 length equals 14 residues. Germline V gene lookup returns CDR1 SGDLS and CDR2 YYNGEE. V gave up 3 bases and J gave up 3 bases, with 9 bases separating them. CDR3 nucleotide sequence: TGTGCCAGCAGCGAGAGGAGTTACACCGGGGAGCTGTTTTTT. Its translation: CASSERSYTGELFF.

This clone was picked up one time. This CDR3 is CASSTYRGIRSEAFF. The CDR3 DNA reads TGTGCCAGCAGTACCTACAGGGGTATTCGTTCTGAAGCTTTCTTT. V is TRBV27 and J is TRBJ1-1; 7 bases are a match to TRBD1. With 5 bases clipped from V and 6 bases from J, the junction kept 12 bases outside the gene matches. The CDR3 loop spans 15 amino acids. Germline V lookup: CDR1 MNHEY, CDR2 SMNVEV (reference sequence).

A note on this clone: A single base is all that separates this from a far larger clone, so a read error is likely. This chain joins TRBV28 and TRBJ1-1; D is unresolved. The CDR3 spans 13 residues. Germline V gene lookup returns CDR1 MDHEN and CDR2 SYDVKM. V was clipped by 6 bases and J by 4 bases, with 12 bases between them. Here the CDR3 reads CASSPPIGTEAFF. The CDR3 bases are TGTGCCAGCAGCCCCCCGATTGGCACTGAAGCTTTCTTT.

This sequence joins TRBV10-3 and TRBJ2-3; D is unresolved. The CDR3 spans 13 residues. Germline V gene data show CDR1 as ENHRY and CDR2 as SYGVKD. V lost 4 bases, J lost 5 bases, and 10 bases lay in between. The CDR3 bases are TGTGCCATCAGTGCCCCGCGGCTAGATACGCAGTATTTT. This translates into CAISAPRLDTQYF.

The gene calls are TRBV25-1 and TRBJ2-7; TRBD1 aligns across 9 bases. Germline V lookup: CDR1 MGHDK, CDR2 SYGVNS. The CDR3 length is 14 residues. The junction had 12 bases not matched to a gene; V was cut back by 9 bases and J by 6 bases. CDR3 in DNA: TGTGCCAGTGATTTAAGGGACAGGGCCCTCGAGCAGTACTTC. It is translated as CASDLRDRALEQYF.

A note on this clone: Other DNA sequences in the sample encode the same CDR3. The chain employs TRBV6-1 and TRBJ2-7; 8 nucleotides line up with TRBD1. This CDR3 region has 15 residues. CDR1 is MNHNS, CDR2 SASEGT, per germline. V gave up 5 bases and J gave up 3 bases; unmatched junction bases: 9. CDR3 protein: CASSHSGTGYYEQYF. CDR3 nucleotides: TGTGCCAGCAGTCATTCCGGGACAGGATACTACGAGCAGTACTTC.

The rearrangement uses TRBV5-4 and TRBJ2-7, with 15 positions matching TRBD2. V gave up 0 bases and J gave up 7 bases; unmatched junction bases: 2. The CDR3 consists of 15 residues. The germline V gene has CDR1 SGHNT and CDR2 YYREEE (reference sequence). In DNA form, the CDR3 reads TGTGCCAGCAGCTTGGCCGGGACTAGCGGGAGGGAGCAGTACTTC. Encoded protein: CASSLAGTSGREQYF.

Comment on this clone: A far larger clone is only one base removed, so a read error is likely. Other nucleotide sequences from this sample produce the same CDR3. The genes are TRBV5-1 and TRBJ1-2; D call uncertain. The germline V gene has CDR1 SGHRS and CDR2 YFSETQ. The CDR3 has 13 amino acids. CDR3 in DNA: TGCGCCAGCAGCTTGGCGTCAGAAGATGGCTACACATTC. It yields the protein CASSLASEDGYTF.

The rearrangement joins TRBV30 to TRBJ2-1, with 7 nucleotides matching TRBD2. V dropped 8 bases and J dropped 6; count of bases not matched to a gene: 16. CDR3 size: 15 residues. From germline, CDR1 is GTSNPN and CDR2 SVGIG (reference sequence). The CDR3 DNA sequence: TGTGCCCGCGACCAGAGCGGACTAGAGTCCAATGAGCAGTTCTTC. It translates to CARDQSGLESNEQFF.

As for this clone: Given a far larger clone just one base away, this is likely a sequencing read error. Written as DNA, the CDR3 is TGTGCCAGCAGCCCCGGGACTAGCTGGATAGGGGAGACCCAGTACTTC. It encodes CASSPGTSWIGETQYF. The rearrangement joins TRBV11-2 to TRBJ2-5, with 9 bases matching TRBD2. V dropped 5 bases and J dropped 5; count of bases not matched to a gene: 12. From germline, CDR1 is SGHAT and CDR2 FQNNGV. The CDR3 is 16 residues long.

Remarks on this clone: A far larger clone is off by one base, so a read error is likely. The same CDR3 also results from other DNA sequences found in this sample. The chain couples TRBV18 to TRBJ1-3; D is unresolved. This CDR3 has 16 residues. V lost 0 bases to trimming and J lost 0 bases, with 9 bases between them. Germline V gives CDR1 KGHSH, CDR2 LQKENI. CDR3 nucleotide sequence: TGTGCCAGCTCACCACCGGGCAGATTCTCTGGAAACACCATATATTTT. Its protein is CASSPPGRFSGNTIYF.

The chain has TRBV9 and TRBJ1-5, with a weak D call TRBD1 (5 bases). The CDR3 sequence is 13 residues long. Trimming stripped 3 bases from V and 3 bases from J, with 7 bases between. The germline V gene encodes CDR1 SGDLS and CDR2 YYNGEE. CDR3 bases: TGTGCCAGCAGCGCAGGGTTCAATCAGCCCCAGCATTTT. It specifies CASSAGFNQPQHF.